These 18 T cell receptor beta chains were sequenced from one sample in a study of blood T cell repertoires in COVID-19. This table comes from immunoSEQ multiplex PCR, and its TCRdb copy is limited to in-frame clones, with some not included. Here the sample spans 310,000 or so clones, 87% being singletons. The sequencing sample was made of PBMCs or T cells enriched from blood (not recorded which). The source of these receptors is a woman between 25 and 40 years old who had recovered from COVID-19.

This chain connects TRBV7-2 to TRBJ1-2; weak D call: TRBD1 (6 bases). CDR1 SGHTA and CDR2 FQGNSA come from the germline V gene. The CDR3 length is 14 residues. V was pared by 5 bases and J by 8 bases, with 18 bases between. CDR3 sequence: CASSQGTGRGGYTF. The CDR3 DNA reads TGTGCCAGCAGCCAAGGGACGGGCAGGGGAGGCTACACCTTC.

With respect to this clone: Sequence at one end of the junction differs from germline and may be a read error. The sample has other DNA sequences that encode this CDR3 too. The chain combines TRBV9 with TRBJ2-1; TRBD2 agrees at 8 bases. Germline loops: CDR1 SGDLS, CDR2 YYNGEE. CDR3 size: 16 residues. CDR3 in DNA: TGTGCCACCAGCGTCGGGGGCAGCGGGGGAGGCAATGAGCAGTTCTTC. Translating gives CATSVGGSGGGNEQFF. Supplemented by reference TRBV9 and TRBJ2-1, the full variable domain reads DSGVTQTPKHLITATGQRVTLRCSPRSGDLSVYWYQQSLDQGLQFLIQYYNGEERAKGNILERFSAQQFPDLHSELNLSSLELGDSALYFCATSVGGSGGGNEQFFGPGTRLTVL.

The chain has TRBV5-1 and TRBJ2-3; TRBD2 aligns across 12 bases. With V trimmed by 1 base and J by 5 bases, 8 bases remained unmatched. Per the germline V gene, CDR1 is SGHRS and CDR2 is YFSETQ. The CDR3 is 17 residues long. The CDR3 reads CASSLPSGGAIRDTQYF. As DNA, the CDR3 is TGCGCCAGCAGCTTGCCTAGCGGGGGGGCTATCCGAGATACGCAGTATTTT.

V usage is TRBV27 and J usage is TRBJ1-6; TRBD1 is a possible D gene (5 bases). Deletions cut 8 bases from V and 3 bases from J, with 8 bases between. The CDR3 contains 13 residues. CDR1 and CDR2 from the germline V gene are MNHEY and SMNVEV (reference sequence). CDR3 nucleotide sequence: TGTGCCAGCGGCCAGGGCTATAATTCACCCCTCCACTTT. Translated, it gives CASGQGYNSPLHF.

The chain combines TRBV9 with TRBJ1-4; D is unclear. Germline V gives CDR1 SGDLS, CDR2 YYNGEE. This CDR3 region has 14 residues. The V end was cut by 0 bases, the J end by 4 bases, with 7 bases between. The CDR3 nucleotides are TGTGCCAGCAGCGTAGGGCCGAATAATGAAAAACTGTTTTTT. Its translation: CASSVGPNNEKLFF.

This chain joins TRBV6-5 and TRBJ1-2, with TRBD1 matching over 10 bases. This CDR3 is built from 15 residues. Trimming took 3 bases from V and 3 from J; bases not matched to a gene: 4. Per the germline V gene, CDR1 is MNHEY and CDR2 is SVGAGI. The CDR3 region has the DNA TGTGCCAGCAGTTATGCCGGGACAGGGGACTATGGCTACACCTTC. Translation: CASSYAGTGDYGYTF.

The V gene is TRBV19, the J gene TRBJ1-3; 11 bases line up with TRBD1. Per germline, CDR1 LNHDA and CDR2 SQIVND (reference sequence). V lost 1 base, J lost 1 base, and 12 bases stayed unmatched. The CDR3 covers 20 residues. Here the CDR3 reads CASSIGTGGLIGGSGNTIYF. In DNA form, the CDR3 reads TGTGCCAGTAGTATAGGGACAGGGGGCTTAATCGGAGGATCTGGAAACACCATATATTTT.

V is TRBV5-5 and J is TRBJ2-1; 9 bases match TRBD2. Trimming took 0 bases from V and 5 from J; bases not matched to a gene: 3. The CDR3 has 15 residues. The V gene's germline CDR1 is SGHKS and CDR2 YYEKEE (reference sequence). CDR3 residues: CASSLVASGDNEQFF. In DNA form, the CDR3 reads TGTGCCAGCAGCTTGGTGGCTAGCGGGGACAATGAGCAGTTCTTC.

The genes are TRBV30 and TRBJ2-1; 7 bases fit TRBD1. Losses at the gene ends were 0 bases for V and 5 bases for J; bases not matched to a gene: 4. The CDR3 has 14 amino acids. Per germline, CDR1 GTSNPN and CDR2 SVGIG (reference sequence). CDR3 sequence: CAWSVRDRHNEQFF. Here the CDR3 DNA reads TGTGCCTGGAGTGTCCGGGACAGACACAATGAGCAGTTCTTC.

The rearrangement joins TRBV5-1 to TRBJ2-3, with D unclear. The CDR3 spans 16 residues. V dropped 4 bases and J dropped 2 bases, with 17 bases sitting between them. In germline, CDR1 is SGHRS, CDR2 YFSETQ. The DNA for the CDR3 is TGCGCCAGCAGCCGCGACTTTGGCCCCCCCACAGATACGCAGTATTTT. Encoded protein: CASSRDFGPPTDTQYF.

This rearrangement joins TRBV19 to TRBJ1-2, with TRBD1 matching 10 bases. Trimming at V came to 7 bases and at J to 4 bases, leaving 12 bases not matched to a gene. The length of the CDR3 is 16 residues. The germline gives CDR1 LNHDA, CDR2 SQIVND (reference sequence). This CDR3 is CASNQDSGQGSYGYTF. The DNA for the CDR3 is TGTGCCAGTAATCAAGACTCGGGACAGGGGTCCTATGGCTACACCTTC.

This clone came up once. As DNA, the CDR3 is TGTGCTAGTGGTTTCCCGCCCGGGACTAGCGGGGGGGCCGGTGAGACCCAGTACTTC. Its protein is CASGFPPGTSGGAGETQYF. The V call is TRBV12-5, the J call TRBJ2-5; 16 bases align to TRBD2. The CDR3 contains 19 residues. The germline CDR1 and CDR2 sequences are LGHNT and FRNRAP. V was pared by 3 bases and J by 5 bases, with 12 bases of the junction left unmatched.

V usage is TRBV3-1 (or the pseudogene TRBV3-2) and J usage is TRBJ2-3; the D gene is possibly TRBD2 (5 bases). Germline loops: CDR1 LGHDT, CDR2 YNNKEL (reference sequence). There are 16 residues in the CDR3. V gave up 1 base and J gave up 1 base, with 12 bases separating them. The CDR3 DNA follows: TGTGCCAGCAGCCAAGTCGTCCTCGGGGGCACAGATACGCAGTATTTT. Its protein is CASSQVVLGGTDTQYF.

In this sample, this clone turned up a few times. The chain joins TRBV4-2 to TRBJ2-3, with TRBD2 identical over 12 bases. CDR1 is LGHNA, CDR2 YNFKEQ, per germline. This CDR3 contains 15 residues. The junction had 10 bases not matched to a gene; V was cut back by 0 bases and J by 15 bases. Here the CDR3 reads CASSQDASGGAYLYF. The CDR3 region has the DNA TGTGCCAGCAGCCAAGACGCTAGCGGGGGGGCCTACCTATATTTT.

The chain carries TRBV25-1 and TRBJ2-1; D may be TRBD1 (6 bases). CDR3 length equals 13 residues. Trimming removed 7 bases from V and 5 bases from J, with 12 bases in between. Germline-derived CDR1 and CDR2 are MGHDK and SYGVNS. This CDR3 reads CASKDSGNNEQFF. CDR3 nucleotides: TGTGCCAGCAAGGACAGTGGCAACAATGAGCAGTTCTTC. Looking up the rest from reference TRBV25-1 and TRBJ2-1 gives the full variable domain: EADIYQTPRYLVIGTGKKITLECSQTMGHDKMYWYQQDPGMELHLIHYSYGVNSTEKGDLSSESTVSRIRTEHFPLTLESARPSHTSQYLCASKDSGNNEQFFGPGTRLTVL.

CDR3 amino acids: CASSKDPAAEQFF. The CDR3 coding sequence is TGTGCCAGTAGTAAAGACCCGGCGGCGGAGCAGTTCTTC. J is TRBJ2-1 and V is TRBV19; D is ambiguous. V lost 4 bases, J lost 10 bases, and 14 bases lay in between. The CDR3 contains 13 residues. Germline lookup yields CDR1 LNHDA and CDR2 SQIVND (reference sequence).

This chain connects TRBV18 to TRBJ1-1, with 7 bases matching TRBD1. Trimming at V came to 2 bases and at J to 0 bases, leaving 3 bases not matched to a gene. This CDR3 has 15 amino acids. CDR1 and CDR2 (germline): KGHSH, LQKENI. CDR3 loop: CASSPSTGMNTEAFF. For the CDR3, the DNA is TGTGCCAGCTCACCATCGACAGGGATGAACACTGAAGCTTTCTTT.

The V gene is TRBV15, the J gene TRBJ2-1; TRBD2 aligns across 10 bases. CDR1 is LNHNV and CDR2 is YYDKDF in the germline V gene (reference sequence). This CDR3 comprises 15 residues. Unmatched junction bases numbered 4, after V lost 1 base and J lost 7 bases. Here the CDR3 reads CATSRGLAGGNEQFF. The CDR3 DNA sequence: TGTGCCACCAGCAGAGGACTAGCGGGTGGGAATGAGCAGTTCTTC.